This T cell receptor beta chain was sequenced for a study of Ad26.COV2.S vaccination and SARS-CoV-2 variants. Turning to this clone: Its antigen is undetermined.

Germline-derived CDR1 and CDR2 are SNHLY and FYNNEI. Trimming stripped 4 bases from V and 0 bases from J, with 16 bases between. The CDR3 spans 18 residues. Study findings and constraints: Substantial breadth was reported for post-vaccination spike-specific CD8+ and CD4+ T cells.

The assay was immunoSEQ multiplex PCR, and TCRdb's table has in-frame clones only and misses some. Of roughly 420,000 clones detected, approximately 90% appear once; the ten largest clones hold about 3.6%. The treatment denotes: about 20 received Ad26.COV2.S at low or high dose, single or two shots; roughly five received placebo; per-sample allocation not given. Day 63 after the first vaccine or placebo injection was the time point for sampling. The chain has TRBV2 and TRBJ2-6; possible D gene TRBD2, 6 bases. This TCR came from a person between 18 and 65 years old who received the Ad26.COV2.S COVID-19 vaccine or a placebo. The specimen was peripheral blood, collected in a trial of Ad26.COV2.S vaccine versus placebo. The CDR3 loop is CASSGRRDSSSGANVLTF. DNA of the CDR3: TGTGCCAGCAGTGGAAGGAGGGATTCCTCCTCTGGGGCCAACGTCCTGACTTTC.